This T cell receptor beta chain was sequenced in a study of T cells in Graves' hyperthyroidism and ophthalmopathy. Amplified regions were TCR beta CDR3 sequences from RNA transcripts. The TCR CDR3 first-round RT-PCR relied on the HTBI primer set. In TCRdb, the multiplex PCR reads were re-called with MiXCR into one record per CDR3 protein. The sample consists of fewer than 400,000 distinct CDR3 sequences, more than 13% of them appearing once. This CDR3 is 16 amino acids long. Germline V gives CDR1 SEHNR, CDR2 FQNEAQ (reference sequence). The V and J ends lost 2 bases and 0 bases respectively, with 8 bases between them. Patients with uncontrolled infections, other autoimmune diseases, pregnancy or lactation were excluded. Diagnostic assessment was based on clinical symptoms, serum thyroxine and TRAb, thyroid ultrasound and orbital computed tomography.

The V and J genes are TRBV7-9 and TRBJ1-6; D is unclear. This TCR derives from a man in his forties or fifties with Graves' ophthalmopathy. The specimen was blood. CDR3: CASSLLQSSYNSPLHF. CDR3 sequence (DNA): TGTGCCAGCAGCTTACTGCAGAGCTCCTATAATTCACCCCTCCACTTT.